This TCR beta chain was identified during a study of cytomegalovirus exposure and HLA in healthy donors (dated by TCRdb to about 2017). Study-wide context: An earlier analysis of 587 of the donors reported approximately 300 Gb of sequence data and about 120 million unique TCR beta sequences obtained from about 170 million T cells. Genome-wide SNP genotypes for about 60% of the roughly 670 donors were used in a later genetic analysis, which treated that subset as a discovery cohort. The T cell repertoires of about 700 subjects were profiled by immunosequencing and related to cytomegalovirus serostatus. Of the approximately 400 genotyped donors, 75% to 85% were placed in the genetic ancestry cluster associated with self-reported Caucasian donors. In the later analysis, no new phenotypic data were used to find candidate immune exposures; instead, reliance was placed on TCR beta sequences and their occurrence across donors. Because of strong linkage in the cohort, roughly five DR-DQ haplotypes were treated as single units for association and clustering. Among some 400 genotyped donors of the cohort, an average of approximately 240,000 unique TCR beta nucleotide sequences was sequenced per donor, of which about 19% were non-productive. Alongside the repertoire data, information on donor age, sex, ethnicity and CMV serostatus was compiled. Typing coverage differed by locus: A, B, C, DRB1 and DQB1 were typed in about 629-640 donors, DQA1 in 522, DPA1 in roughly 590, and DPB1 in roughly 470. To study patterns of TCR occurrence, a later analysis re-analyzed previously published TCR beta repertoires from 666 donors and added high-resolution HLA genotyping. Class I and class II HLA loci were covered by the typing at four-digit resolution. Roughly 300 gigabases of sequencing data and approximately 84 million unique TCR sequences were included in an early release covering 550 to 650 HLA-typed donors. In an earlier analysis of 500 to 650 of the donors, high-throughput TCR beta sequencing was used to judge whether each TCR beta V gene segment behaved as functional or pseudogenic. The aim of the study was to test whether cataloging public T cell receptors could identify signatures of past pathogen exposure. To predict cytomegalovirus infection status, the study combined high-throughput TCR immunosequencing, statistical association of individual TCRs with disease status, and machine learning. Besides the first cohort of 550 to 750 subjects, a separate validation cohort made up of 90 to 150 different subjects was used. All discovery cohort repertoires had been generated using a single sequencing platform.

The paper's findings and limits, for the study overall: In vitro tests confirmed that a few of the cytomegalovirus-associated TCR beta chains recognize cytomegalovirus antigens. The only immune exposure information available for the cohort was CMV serostatus. Most TCR sequences were seen in very few donors, while some public TCRs were found in many individuals. The authors suggested that the approach could potentially be extended to other disease states and immunological phenotypes. A later analysis found that HLA-associated TCR beta chains were more clonally expanded and had lower generation probabilities than equally common non-associated chains. In a later analysis, most CMV-associated TCR beta chains were found to appear HLA-restricted, with HLA associations seemingly driven largely by CMV exposure. According to a later analysis, TCR association rates differed among HLA loci, with DRB1 alleles showing the most associated TCRs and HLA-C alleles showing the fewest. The presence/absence analyses assumed that sequencing depth was roughly uniform across donors, and that assumption may not be true. Because HLA typing was unavailable for some donors at each locus, only the typed subset was used in association tests. Compared with the roughly 600-donor mean, donors in an Asian-associated ancestry cluster had fewer N-insertions in productive TCRs, according to a later genetic analysis. Linkage disequilibrium might explain the correlated functional status among segregating V segments, but an unknown experimental factor could not be excluded. Some IMGT-functional V segments, including TRBV6-2 and TRBV6-3, could not be distinguished by the 87-base-pair reads and were therefore excluded. A further reported finding was that TCR beta sequences accurately predicted the HLA-A and HLA-B alleles for most subjects in the first cohort. Several of the top co-occurrence clusters appeared to be linked to parvovirus B19, influenza, CMV and Epstein-Barr virus, according to a later analysis. A group of highly shared sequence variants was considered likely to be a technical artifact of the sequencing pipeline. In a later analysis, over 15,000 TCR beta sequences were associated with specific HLA alleles at a false discovery rate of 0.05. The earlier analysis of about 600 of the donors excluded roughly 17 rarely observed V segments, including chromosome 9 orphons, because counts were too low. In an earlier analysis of fewer than 750 of the donors, most TCR beta V segments were observed in productive rearrangements about 90% or about 30% of the time, broadly matching IMGT annotations. The cohort was sequenced for TCR beta chains only, and without alpha or paired-chain data the features that could be detected were limited. The study listed 150 to 200 TCR beta chains as associated with cytomegalovirus. V-gene and J-gene trimming of TCR beta chains was associated with a missense DCLRE1C variant in a later genetic analysis, and the association was replicated in an independent cohort. In both the original and validation cohorts, the classifier was reported to diagnose cytomegalovirus status with high specificity and sensitivity. Assigning TCR associations to individual alleles was difficult when HLA alleles, especially DR and DQ, strongly co-occurred.

The cohort comprised more than 550 healthy bone marrow donors. At the time of sampling, every cohort member was nominally healthy, though immune exposures that went unrecorded were likely present. The donor was CMV seropositive and belonged to the group of 270 or so seropositive cohort members. Each donor provided a peripheral blood sample, and peripheral blood mononuclear cells were used for TCR beta sequencing. The Qiagen DNeasy Blood Extraction Kit was used to extract genomic DNA from the blood cell samples. Libraries were made using the immunoSEQ multiplex PCR assay. A mixture of 60 forward primers for TCR Vbeta segments and 13 reverse primers for TCR Jbeta segments was used in the multiplex PCR. Amplification of the CDR3 region of rearranged TCR beta genes was performed with a multiplex PCR assay on genomic DNA. The Illumina HiSeq System was used to sequence the amplified TCR beta libraries as 87-base-pair reads. The authors' pipeline ran thus. A later analysis counted about 80 million unique TCR beta chains across the 670 or so repertoires, and about 10 million of these chains were shared by at least two donors. To remove PCR and sequencing errors, raw reads were error-corrected and collapsed into unique sequences using a nearest-neighbor algorithm that merged closely related sequences. CDR3 sequences were aligned to IMGT reference sequences to assign V, D and J gene segments. For a sequence to be retained, a match of at least six nucleotides was required to both a V gene segment and a J gene segment. A rearrangement counted as productive if the CDR3 had no stop codons and remained in frame with V and J, and every other rearrangement counted as non-productive. Following IMGT convention, CDR3 was defined as the stretch from the second conserved V-encoded cysteine to the conserved J-encoded phenylalanine. Sequences without an unambiguous match to a single V gene segment were excluded from the earlier analysis of approximately 560 of the donors. In an earlier analysis of several hundred of the donors, V segments were called functional above 56.7% productive rearrangements and were called segregating when the between-donor standard deviation exceeded 5%. To diagnose cytomegalovirus status from the catalog of TCR beta chain sequences, a statistical classification framework was built. V and J gene assignment, in a later analysis, came from comparing TCR nucleotide sequences with IMGT/GENE-DB human TR gene sequences. The TCRdist pipeline was used in a later analysis to assign CDR3 sequences and most-parsimonious VDJ recombination scenarios. In a later analysis, every TCR beta chain was defined by the combination of its CDR3 amino acid sequence and its V-gene family, and reads without a unique V-gene family were dropped. To address suspected cross-contamination and a sequencing artifact, a later analysis removed several hundred highly shared, low-generation-probability nucleotide sequences. In a later analysis, a clonal expansion index for each public chain was calculated from normalized within-repertoire ranks of inferred template counts. A later analysis computed generation probabilities with a VDJ recombination model fitted to out-of-frame rearrangements, and checked the results against IGoR. In a later analysis, TCR-TCR, TCR-HLA and TCR-CMV co-occurrence was scored with hypergeometric tests, and a repertoire-size bias correction was applied to TCR pairs. False discovery rates were estimated in a later analysis by permuting HLA or CMV assignments 20 times. A later analysis grouped co-occurring TCRs with DBSCAN, adding TCRdist sequence similarity when clustering within HLA-allele-positive subsets. For co-occurrence clustering, repertoires with fewer than 30,000 or more than 120,000 public chains were excluded, along with five or six repertoires with anomalous nucleotide sharing. TCRdb holds this immuneACCESS table with in-frame rearrangements only. Some clones are missing; in checked studies, unresolved V genes explain under half, and the rest has no known cause. The V and J calls and the clone size are those of that table, but D and trimming were determined from the DNA. In this sample the table shows roughly 140,000 clones, 80% of which occur a single time. The top ten constitute over 6.5% of the sample.

The CDR3 runs 16 residues from the cysteine to the phenylalanine. The sequence is cut down to CDR3 DNA, 48 bases in frame from base 1. Looking up the germline V gene (reference sequence) yields CDR1 MNHNY and CDR2 SVGAGI. Trimming accounts for 6 bases at V and 4 bases at J, while the number of junction bases matched to no gene is 7. A remark on this clone: Its cognate antigen has yet to be identified. Base-call qualities are not available, and no considerably larger clone is one nucleotide away.

The chain is encoded by TRBV6-6 joined to TRBJ2-1; 12 junctional bases match TRBD2. This clonotype was obtained from a man aged 40-49 years in good health and CMV-seropositive. The sequenced sample was PBMCs. The CDR3 corresponds to CASRLGLAGGYNEQFF. The DNA sequence reads TGTGCCAGCAGACTCGGGCTAGCGGGAGGGTACAATGAGCAGTTCTTC.